These 27 T cell receptor beta chains originate from one sample sequenced in a study of OX40 agonist ivuxolimab in advanced cancers. The table came from immunoSEQ multiplex PCR; TCRdb's copy has only in-frame clones and leaves some out. The data contain 90,000 to 100,000 clones, roughly nine tenths of them singletons. The sample was CD4+ or CD8+ T cells sorted from blood, taken in a trial of the OX40 agonist ivuxolimab. All receptors come from an adult with an advanced solid tumor such as melanoma, head and neck, liver or kidney cancer.

The V call is TRBV5-5, the J call TRBJ1-6, with D uncertain. The CDR3 consists of 12 residues. V was trimmed by 2 bases and J by 7 bases, leaving 4 bases between them. The germline gives CDR1 SGHKS, CDR2 YYEKEE (reference sequence). The CDR3 loop reads CASSFYNSPLHF. CDR3 nucleotides: TGTGCCAGCAGCTTCTACAATTCACCCCTCCACTTT. Full variable domain (remainder filled in from reference TRBV5-5 and TRBJ1-6): DAGVTQSPTHLIKTRGQQVTLRCSPISGHKSVSWYQQVLGQGPQFIFQYYEKEERGRGNFPDRFSARQFPNYSSELNVNALLLGDSALYLCASSFYNSPLHFGNGTRLTVT.

This chain connects TRBV29-1 to TRBJ1-2; D is perhaps TRBD1 (5 bases). Per germline, CDR1 SQVTM and CDR2 ANQGSEA. CDR3 size: 12 residues. V was trimmed by 6 bases and J by 2 bases, leaving 10 bases between them. The CDR3 region has the DNA TGCAGCGTAGGGGCCCAGAACTATGGCTACACCTTC. Its translation: CSVGAQNYGYTF.

The chain is built from TRBV12-5 and TRBJ2-2, with D uncertain. V lost 5 bases and J lost 2, with 12 bases in between. Germline CDR1 LGHNT, CDR2 FRNRAP. The CDR3 loop spans 15 amino acids. The CDR3 region is CASGLDLGNTGELFF. CDR3 DNA sequence: TGTGCTAGTGGTCTCGACCTGGGAAACACCGGGGAGCTGTTTTTT.

This chain links TRBV7-8 with TRBJ2-1; 9 bases are a match to TRBD2. Germline loops: CDR1 SGHVS, CDR2 FQNEAQ. The CDR3 covers 16 residues. The junction had 13 bases not matched to a gene; V was cut back by 5 bases and J by 8 bases. The CDR3 protein is CASSPRGGRARDEQFF. In nucleotides, the CDR3 is TGTGCCAGCAGCCCCCGGGGCGGGAGGGCCCGCGATGAGCAGTTCTTC.

The rearrangement links TRBV4-3 to TRBJ1-4, with a possible D match to TRBD1 (6 bases). The length of the CDR3 is 16 residues. V lost 3 bases and J 3 bases, leaving 14 bases between the germline ends. The V gene's germline CDR1 is LGHNA and CDR2 YSLEER. CDR3 nucleotides: TGCGCCAGCAGCCATTCTCACAGGGTTGCTAATGAAAAACTGTTTTTT. This gives the protein CASSHSHRVANEKLFF.

The chain carries TRBV18 and TRBJ1-1; D may be TRBD1 (5 bases). This CDR3 is built from 14 residues. Germline V CDR1 and CDR2: KGHSH, LQKENI. The V and J ends lost 3 bases and 1 base respectively, with 9 bases between them. For the CDR3, the DNA is TGTGCCAGCTCACCGGGACTTTCGAACACTGAAGCTTTCTTT. Translation: CASSPGLSNTEAFF. Based on the CDR3 plus reference TRBV18 and TRBJ1-1, the full variable domain is NAGVMQNPRHLVRRRGQEARLRCSPMKGHSHVYWYRQLPEEGLKFMVYLQKENIIDESGMPKERFSAEFPKEGPSILRIQQVVRGDSAAYFCASSPGLSNTEAFFGQGTRLTVV.

The chain recombines TRBV18 with TRBJ2-2; 7 nucleotides match TRBD1. This CDR3 contains 17 residues. V trimming: 6 bases; J trimming: 2 bases; junction bases outside the gene matches: 12. Germline CDR1 reads KGHSH; CDR2 reads LQKENI. DNA for the CDR3: TGTGCCAGCTCCCCTCTAAGGAGACAGGGTAACACCGGGGAGCTGTTTTTT. Translating gives CASSPLRRQGNTGELFF.

The chain couples TRBV28 to TRBJ2-7; D is unresolved. This CDR3 is built from 14 residues. The germline V gene has CDR1 MDHEN and CDR2 SYDVKM. Trimming pared 6 bases from V and 0 bases from J, leaving 12 bases between. CDR3: CASSYSSSSYEQYV. CDR3 coding DNA: TGTGCCAGCAGCTACTCGTCGAGCTCCTACGAGCAGTACGTC.

The gene calls are TRBV28 and TRBJ1-1; D call uncertain. Germline V CDR1 and CDR2: MDHEN, SYDVKM. V dropped 7 bases and J dropped 7 bases, with 16 bases sitting between them. The CDR3 is 13 amino acids. CDR3 sequence (DNA): TGTGCCAGCACCCTCCCCGAGGTCAGTGAAGCTTTCTTT. Encoded protein: CASTLPEVSEAFF.

This clone was seen a single time. The chain has TRBV9 and TRBJ2-2; 7 bases map to TRBD2. V shed 9 bases, J shed 4 bases, and the junction held 9 bases outside the gene matches. The CDR3 runs 14 residues. CDR1 is SGDLS and CDR2 is YYNGEE in the germline V gene. CDR3 sequence (DNA): TGTGCCAACAGAGGGCTAGCGGTCACCGGGGAGCTGTTTTTT. This sequence encodes CANRGLAVTGELFF.

This rearrangement joins TRBV7-9 to TRBJ1-6; D call uncertain. Germline V gives CDR1 SEHNR, CDR2 FQNEAQ (reference sequence). The germline V and J ends were trimmed by 2 bases and 10 bases, with 15 bases remaining between them. There are 15 residues in the CDR3. CDR3: CASSLNGQVRSPLHF. CDR3 nucleotide sequence: TGTGCCAGCAGCTTAAACGGGCAGGTGCGATCACCCCTCCACTTT.

This clone appeared a single time. V usage is TRBV7-3 and J usage is TRBJ2-7; TRBD2 matches at 10 bases. The CDR3 contains 15 residues. Losses at the gene ends were 3 bases for V and 0 bases for J; bases not matched to a gene: 2. CDR1 is SGHTA, CDR2 FQGTGA, per germline. The CDR3 loop reads CASSLVAGGSYEQYF. Here the CDR3 DNA reads TGTGCCAGCAGCTTGGTAGCGGGAGGCTCCTACGAGCAGTACTTC.

J is TRBJ2-5 and V is TRBV29-1; D remains ambiguous. V was cut by 3 bases and J by 9 bases, with 5 bases left in between. Germline CDR1 is SQVTM and CDR2 is ANQGSEA. The CDR3 extends over 9 amino acids. CDR3 DNA sequence: TGCAGCGTTGATGGGGCCCAGTACTTC. Protein: CSVDGAQYF.

The chain has TRBV19 and TRBJ2-1; 8 bases agree with TRBD1. The CDR3 sequence is 15 residues long. The V gene's germline CDR1 is LNHDA and CDR2 SQIVND (reference sequence). The V and J ends lost 4 bases and 1 base, in that order; junction bases with no gene match: 3. The CDR3 DNA reads as TGTGCCAGTAGTAATGACAGGGGTTCCTACAATGAGCAGTTCTTC. Amino acids: CASSNDRGSYNEQFF.

The V and J genes are TRBV6-1 and TRBJ1-1; D gene uncertain. The V gene lost 3 bases and the J gene lost 6 bases, with 17 bases spanning the gap. Germline CDR1 MNHNS, CDR2 SASEGT. The CDR3 extends over 15 amino acids. CDR3 sequence: CASSDYQSGRAEAFF. CDR3 coding DNA: TGTGCCAGCAGTGATTACCAAAGTGGCCGAGCTGAAGCTTTCTTT.

The chain carries TRBV18 and TRBJ1-1, with 8 bases matching TRBD1. J gave up 11 bases and V 3 bases, and 8 bases lay outside the gene matches. This CDR3 region has 13 residues. Per germline, CDR1 KGHSH and CDR2 LQKENI. The DNA for the CDR3 is TGTGCCAGCTCACCCCCGGACAGGGAAATCGCTTTCTTT. Translated, it gives CASSPPDREIAFF.

This clone is a singleton in its sample. The chain couples TRBV5-6 to TRBJ2-6; 9 positions agree with TRBD1. Germline CDR1 and CDR2: SGHDT and YYEEEE. V shed 4 bases and J 5 bases; nucleotides not matched to a gene: 4. CDR3 length equals 15 residues. The CDR3 DNA reads as TGTGCCAGCAGCCGGACAGGGGACTGGGCCAACGTCCTGACTTTC. This gives the protein CASSRTGDWANVLTF.

About this clone: A junction boundary mismatches the germline segment, possibly from a read error. The rearrangement uses TRBV5-3 and TRBJ2-7, with D uncertain. TRBV5-3 is filed as an ORF, its function uncertain. The CDR3 is made up of 14 amino acids. The CDR3 loop is CASSLGDKFHEQYF. CDR3 DNA: TGTGCCAGCAGCTTGGGTGACAAATTCCACGAGCAGTACTTC.

This clone appeared once. Compared with germline, one end of the junction differs, possibly owing to a read error. This chain connects TRBV7-2 to TRBJ2-2; the match to TRBD2 covers 10 bases. The CDR3 has 14 amino acids. Germline CDR1 reads SGHTA; CDR2 reads FQGNSA. DNA of the CDR3: TGTGCCAGCACCTTAGCGGGAGGAACCGGGGAGCTGTTTTTT. Translated: CASTLAGGTGELFF.

J is TRBJ1-5 and V is TRBV5-1; D may be TRBD1 (5 bases). Germline-derived CDR1 and CDR2 are SGHRS and YFSETQ. V lost 4 bases to trimming and J lost 8 bases, with 19 bases between them. This CDR3 has 15 residues. This CDR3 is CASSRGPGNPEPQHF. The CDR3 DNA sequence: TGCGCCAGCAGCAGGGGTCCGGGGAATCCGGAGCCCCAGCATTTT.

CDR3 protein: CASSELTYNEQFF. The CDR3 coding sequence is TGTGCCAGCAGTGAGCTAACCTACAATGAGCAGTTCTTC. This chain links TRBV6-1 with TRBJ2-1; D is undetermined. Trimming removed 3 bases at V and 2 bases at J, with 5 bases between. The CDR3 loop spans 13 amino acids. Germline CDR1 and CDR2: MNHNS and SASEGT.

The chain couples TRBV4-2 to TRBJ2-7, with D unclear. This CDR3 is 14 amino acids long. Trimming cost V 1 base and J 3 bases, with 10 bases left between them. The V gene's germline CDR1 is LGHNA and CDR2 YNFKEQ. CDR3 nucleotides: TGTGCCAGCAGCCAAGCCCGAGAAAACTACGAGCAGTACTTC. It translates to CASSQARENYEQYF.

The chain links TRBV19 to TRBJ1-5; unclear D gene. Germline V gene data show CDR1 as LNHDA and CDR2 as SQIVND (reference sequence). This CDR3 comprises 12 residues. V lost 3 bases, J lost 7 bases, and 7 bases lay in between. CDR3 amino acids: CASSMAYQPQHF. DNA of the CDR3: TGTGCCAGTAGTATGGCTTACCAGCCCCAGCATTTT.

The chain employs TRBV5-6 and TRBJ2-3; D is perhaps TRBD2 (6 bases). This CDR3 is 12 amino acids long. V was clipped by 8 bases and J by 4 bases, with 11 bases between them. The V gene's germline CDR1 is SGHDT and CDR2 YYEEEE. The CDR3 here is CASKREPDTQYF. The CDR3 nucleotides are TGTGCCAGTAAACGGGAGCCAGATACGCAGTATTTT.

This chain joins TRBV11-2 and TRBJ2-5; no firm D call. Germline V gene lookup returns CDR1 SGHAT and CDR2 FQNNGV. V lost 5 bases and J lost 5, with 12 bases in between. The CDR3 is 13 amino acids. The CDR3 loop is CASSPRVKETQYF. CDR3 nucleotides: TGTGCCAGCAGCCCTCGCGTTAAGGAGACCCAGTACTTC.

Turning to this clone: In the same sample, other DNA sequences code for this CDR3. The rearrangement links TRBV27 to TRBJ1-5, with 8 bases that match TRBD1. The V and J ends lost 3 bases and 4 bases, in that order; junction bases with no gene match: 5. Germline assignment: CDR1 MNHEY and CDR2 SMNVEV (reference sequence). The length of the CDR3 is 15 residues. The CDR3 DNA is TGTGCCAGCAGTTTCCAGGGGGCTGGGAATCAGCCCCAGCATTTT. Translation: CASSFQGAGNQPQHF.

V and J are TRBV28 and TRBJ2-7; 12 bases are shared with TRBD2. Germline loops: CDR1 MDHEN, CDR2 SYDVKM. V lost 4 bases, J lost 0 bases, and 4 bases stayed unmatched. The CDR3 runs to 16 residues. For the CDR3, the DNA is TGTGCCAGCAGTTCCCCGACTAGCGGGAGCTCCTACGAGCAGTACTTC. It codes for CASSSPTSGSSYEQYF.